These T cell receptor beta chains were read from a single sample in a study of cytomegalovirus exposure and HLA in healthy donors. TCRdb keeps only in-frame clones here, not all; method: immunoSEQ multiplex PCR. The sample includes fewer than 250,000 clones, 87% of them seen just once. The sample comprised PBMCs. The receptors come from a man aged 18 to 35 in good health and CMV-seronegative. CDR3s include the opening cysteine and the closing phenylalanine or tryptophan. The order of the fields is V gene, CDR3 protein.

TRBV5-1 CASSPGMGAFF
TRBV10-1 CASMVRGCEQYF
TRBV28 CASSNRAGYTGELFF
TRBV19 CASSTNPSYGYTF
TRBV18 CASSPGEVAGGPEQYF
TRBV25-1 CASSGPRDYYEQYF
TRBV18 CASSPIRDSADYEQYF
TRBV15 CATSSLAGSVSGELFF
TRBV18 CASSLPDRVKLFF
TRBV5-6 CASSLQGIQQYF
TRBV4-3 CASSQERQTANTEAFF
TRBV4-2 CASSQAPGRYTGELFF
TRBV27 CASSLSLNNEQFF
TRBV15 CATSVGGGRGSPLHF
TRBV6-1 CASRMVKQSYNEQFF
TRBV28 CASSSIDRSTDTQYF
TRBV7-2 CASSAFQGVKSGYTF
TRBV30 CAWSVRGNQPQHF
TRBV6-6 CASSFHPDRGYQPQHF
TRBV5-1 CASSLDGTGGDEQFF
TRBV11-2 CASSSPGGASSQPQHF
TRBV4-1 CASSQLTGGLNYGYTF
TRBV6-5 CASIVVTSGPWGEYF
TRBV2 CASSDRSSTDTQYF
TRBV4-3 CASSQEPGGNTGELFF
TRBV4-3 CASSPGTGTYEQYF
TRBV5-4 CASSPTGTPYNEQFF
TRBV4-3 CASSQDRRQQETQYF
TRBV7-2 CASSAQAGNEKLFF
TRBV9 CASSPLRTFPGTEGYTF
TRBV7-3 CASSFGSGRVYNEQFF
TRBV25-1 CASSVTNTGELFF
TRBV4-1 CASSLSSNRVKNTEAFF
TRBV28 CASSSTSGRGDTQYF
TRBV28 CASGSTGHLVNYGYTF
TRBV2 CASSVTEYEQYF
TRBV28 CASGSGQGITDTQYF
TRBV19 CASSIRTGGSNTEAFF
TRBV2 CASSEGAGSIQYF
TRBV4-1 CASSQLAGGELFF
TRBV12-5 CASGLGTSGGAGEQFF
TRBV27 CASSPGLSYEQYF
TRBV27 CASSSPYNEQFF
TRBV29-1 CSVENYNEQFF
TRBV6-5 CASSTVTYNEQFF
TRBV27 CASTQPLAGLLTGELFF
TRBV27 CASRGGKKRDNEQFF
TRBV2 CASEYGTSGTGELFF
TRBV7-9 CASSLTSGLSYNEQFF
TRBV27 CASSSSSGPQFF
TRBV4-1 CASSQVDLGLATGELFF
TRBV5-1 CASSLNRQGTSGANVLTF
TRBV2 CASSEYRGTDGYTF
TRBV6-5 CASGEGLTYEQYF
TRBV4-3 CASSQDHQTPLHF
TRBV7-6 CASSRAGGGADTQYF
TRBV6-1 CASSEEQRYEQYF